Shown below are 32 T cell receptor beta chains from a single sample sequenced in a study of beta chain features in type 1 diabetes (dated by TCRdb to about 2018). The library was built by means of the immunoSEQ multiplex PCR assay. The entire isolated RNA was reverse transcribed using the High Capacity cDNA Reverse Transcription Kit, and thus expressed TCRB transcripts were sequenced. The immuneACCESS repertoire file appears here via TCRdb, limited to in-frame rearrangements. These files lack a portion of the clones; in checked studies, under half of the deficit traces to unresolved V genes, and the cause of the others is not known. Here the sample has about 160,000 clones; roughly 9.1% occur a single time. The ten largest clonotypes hold 2.3% of the sample. The source material was central memory CD4+ T cells from blood. The receptors originated from a woman under 30 in good health.

A few counts support this clone. The chain uses TRBV4-1 and TRBJ2-1; D uncertain. This CDR3 has 15 residues. The germline CDR1 and CDR2 sequences are MGHRA and YSYEKL. V lost 4 bases and J 5 bases, leaving 15 bases between the germline ends. The chain's CDR3 is CASSPVGGGNNEQFF. The CDR3 DNA sequence: TGCGCCAGCAGCCCCGTCGGCGGCGGCAACAATGAGCAGTTCTTC.

J is TRBJ1-2 and V is TRBV6-5; the match to TRBD1 covers 9 bases. This CDR3 contains 14 residues. The J segment lost 8 bases and the V segment lost 6 bases, leaving 10 bases of the junction unmatched. Germline CDR1 reads MNHEY; CDR2 reads SVGAGI. The CDR3 here is CASSDRTGDGGYTF. In DNA, the CDR3 is TGTGCCAGCAGCGATCGGACAGGGGATGGCGGCTACACCTTC.

V usage is TRBV29-1 and J usage is TRBJ2-7, with 13 positions matching TRBD2. The length of the CDR3 is 13 residues. The germline gives CDR1 SQVTM, CDR2 ANQGSEA. V shed 7 bases and J 5 bases; nucleotides not matched to a gene: 5. CDR3 sequence: CSGRTSGSDEQYF. Here the CDR3 DNA reads TGCAGCGGCCGGACTAGCGGGAGTGACGAGCAGTACTTC.

A few counts support this clone. The rearrangement joins TRBV7-2 to TRBJ2-7; D is possibly TRBD1 (5 bases). CDR1 SGHTA and CDR2 FQGNSA come from the germline V gene. The CDR3 extends over 16 amino acids. V lost 1 base and J 1 base, leaving 14 bases between the germline ends. The CDR3 region has the DNA TGTGCCAGCAGCTTAGGTCGTGTGTCAGGGTCCTACGAGCAGTACTTC. Protein sequence: CASSLGRVSGSYEQYF.

The chain has TRBV5-4 and TRBJ1-5; no definite D call. Germline V gives CDR1 SGHNT, CDR2 YYREEE (reference sequence). The length of the CDR3 is 16 residues. Deletions cut 8 bases from V and 4 bases from J, with 22 bases between. CDR3 residues: CASTPLGRGNNQPQHF. The CDR3 region has the DNA TGTGCCAGTACTCCTCTGGGTAGAGGGAATAATCAGCCCCAGCATTTT. The full variable domain, in which reference TRBV5-4 and TRBJ1-5 provide the parts outside the CDR3, is ETGVTQSPTHLIKTRGQQVTLRCSSQSGHNTVSWYQQALGQGPQFIFQYYREEENGRGNFPPRFSGLQFPNYSSELNVNALELDDSALYLCASTPLGRGNNQPQHFGDGTRLSIL.

This rearrangement joins TRBV4-2 to TRBJ2-1, with 8 positions matching TRBD2. The CDR3 runs to 19 residues. V was pared by 0 bases and J by 7 bases, with 17 bases of the junction left unmatched. Germline values: CDR1 LGHNA, CDR2 YNFKEQ. The CDR3 here is CASSQDGGRSGRSGNEQFF. The CDR3 region has the DNA TGTGCCAGCAGCCAAGATGGGGGGCGAAGCGGGAGATCGGGGAATGAGCAGTTCTTC.

The table lists this clone with a few counts. CDR3: CSVLGQGDYGYTF. The CDR3 DNA is TGCAGCGTTTTGGGACAGGGGGACTATGGCTACACCTTC. The chain uses TRBV29-1 and TRBJ1-2, with 11 bases identical to TRBD1. V shed 5 bases, J shed 3 bases, and the junction held 2 bases outside the gene matches. Germline V lookup: CDR1 SQVTM, CDR2 ANQGSEA. CDR3 length: 13 amino acids.

The chain links TRBV7-9 to TRBJ1-2; D is ambiguous. Germline-derived CDR1 and CDR2 are SEHNR and FQNEAQ (reference sequence). CDR3 length equals 13 residues. Deletions cut 5 bases from V and 3 bases from J, with 10 bases between. CDR3 loop: CASSGQADYGYTF. The CDR3 nucleotides read TGTGCCAGCAGCGGTCAAGCCGACTATGGCTACACCTTC.

The table lists this clone with many counts. This specimen includes other DNA sequences encoding the same CDR3. The chain combines TRBV30 with TRBJ1-1; 8 bases line up with TRBD1. CDR1 and CDR2 (germline): GTSNPN, SVGIG (reference sequence). V lost 5 bases, J lost 1 base, and 3 bases stayed unmatched. The CDR3 runs to 13 residues. CDR3: CAWGGQANTEAFF. In DNA form, the CDR3 reads TGTGCCTGGGGGGGACAGGCGAACACTGAAGCTTTCTTT.

This clone was seen a few times. This chain links TRBV5-5 with TRBJ1-1; 8 nucleotides match TRBD1. The junction had 10 bases not matched to a gene; V was cut back by 6 bases and J by 0 bases. This CDR3 has 16 residues. Germline CDR1 reads SGHKS; CDR2 reads YYEKEE (reference sequence). The CDR3 DNA reads TGTGCCAGCACCGGCAGGACAGGGACAATGAACACTGAAGCTTTCTTT. Amino acids: CASTGRTGTMNTEAFF.

This clone was detected a few times. This rearrangement joins TRBV5-1 to TRBJ2-7; TRBD1 is a possible D gene (6 bases). Germline lookup yields CDR1 SGHRS and CDR2 YFSETQ. CDR3 size: 12 residues. V shed 2 bases and J shed 5 bases, with 8 bases lying between them. CDR3 DNA: TGCGCCAGCAGCTTTCAGGGGAACGAGCAGTACTTC. It codes for CASSFQGNEQYF.

There are a few counts of this clone. The gene calls are TRBV13 and TRBJ2-4, with D tentatively TRBD2 (5 bases). Deletions cut 5 bases from V and 3 bases from J, with 11 bases between. Germline V gene lookup returns CDR1 PRHDT and CDR2 FYEKMQ (reference sequence). The length of the CDR3 is 14 residues. CDR3 residues: CASSLLEGKNIQYF. In nucleotides, the CDR3 is TGTGCCAGCAGCCTACTAGAAGGCAAAAACATTCAGTACTTC.

The chain is built from TRBV4-3 and TRBJ1-1, with D possibly matching TRBD1 (5 bases). V was pared by 4 bases and J by 3 bases, with 9 bases between. The CDR3 is 13 amino acids. CDR1 LGHNA and CDR2 YSLEER come from the germline V gene. The CDR3 protein is CASSRGGDTEAFF. CDR3 sequence (DNA): TGCGCCAGCAGCCGGGGCGGGGACACTGAAGCTTTCTTT.

This clone has a handful of counts. V usage is TRBV27 and J usage is TRBJ2-1; tentatively, D is TRBD2 (5 bases). The CDR3 consists of 17 residues. The V gene lost 2 bases and the J gene lost 2 bases, with 16 bases spanning the gap. CDR1 and CDR2 (germline): MNHEY, SMNVEV (reference sequence). CDR3 bases: TGTGCCAGCAGTTTAACCGTTGTGGACTCGACCTACAATGAGCAGTTCTTC. It codes for CASSLTVVDSTYNEQFF.

This clone occurred many times. The CDR3 sequence: CASSQVSGLRTYEQYF. In DNA, the CDR3 is TGCGCCAGCAGCCAAGTGTCGGGGTTGAGGACCTACGAGCAGTACTTC. The genes are TRBV4-1 and TRBJ2-7, with D possibly matching TRBD2 (5 bases). This CDR3 is 16 amino acids long. The germline gives CDR1 MGHRA, CDR2 YSYEKL. Trimming removed 1 base from V and 2 bases from J, with 15 bases in between.

This clone came up a few times. The chain is built from TRBV2 and TRBJ1-4; the match to TRBD1 covers 9 bases. Germline trimming cut 6 bases from V and 7 bases from J; bases unmatched to any gene: 9. Germline CDR1 is SNHLY and CDR2 is FYNNEI. This CDR3 is 15 amino acids long. The CDR3, as DNA: TGTGCCAGCAGCGCAAAACAGGGGGCGGGTGAAAAACTGTTTTTT. It codes for CASSAKQGAGEKLFF.

A few counts support this clone. This chain joins TRBV11-2 and TRBJ2-2; a possible D gene is TRBD2 (5 bases). The germline V and J ends were trimmed by 1 base and 4 bases, with 10 bases remaining between them. Germline loops: CDR1 SGHAT, CDR2 FQNNGV. CDR3 length equals 15 residues. For the CDR3, the DNA is TGTGCCAGCAGCTTAGTTGACTACCCCACCGGGGAGCTGTTTTTT. Amino acids: CASSLVDYPTGELFF.

The J gene is TRBJ1-1, the V gene TRBV7-6; D is undetermined. CDR1 and CDR2 from the germline V gene are SGHVS and FNYEAQ. Trimming removed 1 base at V and 7 bases at J, with 4 bases between. This CDR3 spans 11 amino acids. CDR3: CASSLDREAFF. In nucleotides, the CDR3 is TGTGCCAGCAGCTTAGATCGTGAAGCTTTCTTT.

The chain couples TRBV4-1 to TRBJ2-5; TRBD2 is a possible D gene (7 bases). Deletions cut 4 bases from V and 5 bases from J, with 14 bases between. CDR3 length: 14 residues. Germline V gene lookup returns CDR1 MGHRA and CDR2 YSYEKL. The CDR3 spells CASSPGGRRETQYF. The CDR3 nucleotides read TGCGCCAGCAGCCCGGGGGGCCGGAGGGAGACCCAGTACTTC.

The rearrangement links TRBV19 to TRBJ2-3; TRBD2 is a possible D gene (6 bases). The germline gives CDR1 LNHDA, CDR2 SQIVND (reference sequence). This CDR3 has 14 amino acids. Trimming stripped 2 bases from V and 2 bases from J, with 8 bases between. CDR3 protein: CASSITGVTDTQYF. DNA for the CDR3: TGTGCCAGTAGTATAACGGGAGTCACAGATACGCAGTATTTT.

This chain joins TRBV29-1 and TRBJ2-3, with a weak D call TRBD1 (5 bases). Germline V gene sequence: CDR1 SQVTM, CDR2 ANQGSEA. The CDR3 sequence is 14 residues long. Trimming cost V 8 bases and J 0 bases, with 15 bases left between them. The CDR3 DNA sequence: TGCAGCCTGGGGCAGGGTACTAGCACAGATACGCAGTATTTT. Protein product: CSLGQGTSTDTQYF.

This chain uses TRBV2 with TRBJ1-1; D unresolved. Germline CDR1 is SNHLY and CDR2 is FYNNEI. CDR3 length: 13 amino acids. V lost 7 bases and J lost 5, with 14 bases in between. The CDR3 region has the DNA TGTGCCAGCAAGGAGGGAGGTGGGACTGAAGCTTTCTTT. Encoded protein: CASKEGGGTEAFF.

This clone was found a few times. Other DNA sequences of this sample code for an identical CDR3. This sequence joins TRBV5-1 and TRBJ2-5; 9 bases are shared with TRBD1. V lost 0 bases, J lost 5 bases, and 5 bases stayed unmatched. Germline loops: CDR1 SGHRS, CDR2 YFSETQ. This CDR3 spans 15 amino acids. The CDR3 here is CASSLGDRVSETQYF. The CDR3 region has the DNA TGCGCCAGCAGCTTGGGGGACAGGGTATCCGAGACCCAGTACTTC.

V gene TRBV29-1 combines with J gene TRBJ2-7; D may be TRBD2 (6 bases). V lost 6 bases, J lost 5 bases, and 14 bases lay in between. CDR3 size: 12 residues. Germline CDR1 and CDR2: SQVTM and ANQGSEA. CDR3 DNA sequence: TGCAGCGTCTCCCGACTAGGCCACGAGCAGTACTTC. Translated, it gives CSVSRLGHEQYF.

This clone was found a few times. This chain uses TRBV30 with TRBJ1-2, with no clear D. CDR1 GTSNPN and CDR2 SVGIG come from the germline V gene (reference sequence). Trimming cost V 1 base and J 4 bases, with 7 bases left between them. This CDR3 has 12 amino acids. Here the CDR3 reads CAWSGQFYGYTF. The CDR3 DNA follows: TGTGCCTGGAGTGGGCAGTTCTATGGCTACACCTTC.

This clone was counted only a few times. The rearrangement uses TRBV5-1 and TRBJ2-3; the match to TRBD2 covers 13 bases. CDR3 length: 15 amino acids. The ends lost 2 bases at V and 5 bases at J; junction bases unmatched: 2. Germline CDR1 is SGHRS and CDR2 is YFSETQ. DNA of the CDR3: TGCGCCAGCAGCTTCGGACTAGCGGGAGTAGATACGCAGTATTTT. Encoded protein: CASSFGLAGVDTQYF.

This clone occurred a few times. This chain connects TRBV19 to TRBJ2-2, with 7 bases aligning to TRBD1. The CDR3 loop spans 14 amino acids. V gave up 10 bases and J gave up 6 bases; unmatched junction bases: 11. Germline CDR1 is LNHDA and CDR2 is SQIVND (reference sequence). The CDR3: CATRNLGQAGELFF. CDR3 coding DNA: TGTGCCACGAGAAATCTAGGACAGGCCGGGGAGCTGTTTTTT.

The chain employs TRBV9 and TRBJ2-3; D is unclear. The CDR3 contains 13 residues. V lost 0 bases to trimming and J lost 4 bases, with 6 bases between them. Germline V gene lookup returns CDR1 SGDLS and CDR2 YYNGEE. This CDR3 is CASSVVGSDTQYF. The CDR3, as DNA: TGTGCCAGCAGCGTAGTTGGCTCAGATACGCAGTATTTT.

This clone was detected only a few times. The rearrangement joins TRBV6-5 to TRBJ1-2, with D unclear. Per germline, CDR1 MNHEY and CDR2 SVGAGI. Trimming left V 6 bases short and J 0 bases short, with 11 bases between. The CDR3 length is 14 residues. In DNA, the CDR3 is TGTGCCAGCAGACCTGACTACTCTAACTATGGCTACACCTTC. Translated, it gives CASRPDYSNYGYTF.

This chain joins TRBV5-4 and TRBJ2-2, with D perhaps matching TRBD2 (6 bases). Germline V lookup: CDR1 SGHNT, CDR2 YYREEE (reference sequence). CDR3 size: 15 residues. V was clipped by 0 bases and J by 4 bases, with 10 bases between them. CDR3 region: CASSLGAGSTGELFF. CDR3 sequence (DNA): TGTGCCAGCAGCTTGGGGGCGGGGAGCACCGGGGAGCTGTTTTTT. The full variable domain, completed using reference TRBV5-4 and TRBJ2-2, is ETGVTQSPTHLIKTRGQQVTLRCSSQSGHNTVSWYQQALGQGPQFIFQYYREEENGRGNFPPRFSGLQFPNYSSELNVNALELDDSALYLCASSLGAGSTGELFFGEGSRLTVL.

The rearrangement links TRBV5-1 to TRBJ2-1; 7 positions match TRBD1. Trimming at V came to 2 bases and at J to 1 base, leaving 3 bases not matched to a gene. Germline assignment: CDR1 SGHRS and CDR2 YFSETQ. CDR3 size: 15 residues. This chain's CDR3 is CASSLGGNSYNEQFF. In nucleotides, the CDR3 is TGCGCCAGCAGCTTAGGGGGCAATTCCTACAATGAGCAGTTCTTC.

V is TRBV5-1 and J is TRBJ2-3; D may be TRBD2 (6 bases). The CDR3 length is 14 residues. Germline V gene sequence: CDR1 SGHRS, CDR2 YFSETQ. Trimming stripped 5 bases from V and 2 bases from J, with 12 bases between. The CDR3 loop is CASSPGGVTDTQYF. In nucleotides, the CDR3 is TGCGCCAGCAGTCCGGGCGGGGTCACAGATACGCAGTATTTT.